This record looks at one T cell receptor beta chain sequence and its context. There are a few counts of this clonotype. Its target antigen remains unknown. Base qualities are missing; no much larger clone stands one base away. This record comes from a study of blood T cells in healthy people across ages (dated by TCRdb to between 2015 and 2016). Study-wide context: In model experiments, roughly one uniquely barcoded TCR beta cDNA molecule per two T cells was captured by template switching. Age-related changes in TCR beta repertoire diversity were measured in the study by deep sequencing normalized with unique cDNA molecular identifiers. Four age groups were formed from the donors: young (average about 15 years), middle-aged (approximately 40), aged (about 68) and long-lived (roughly 88). To avoid experimental bias, donors of different ages were distributed randomly across sequencing lanes. For two donors (one aged 18 to 29 and one aged 80 or older), the study analyzed two additional independent replicas of 1 million unique cDNA reads from the same blood draw.

The library was obtained by 5' RACE. Sequencer: Illumina HiSeq 2500. A second about 6 to 11 cycle PCR used a sample-barcoded 5' primer and a J-beta primer mix. A template-switch 5' adaptor carrying 12 random nucleotides introduced a unique molecular identifier onto each TCR beta cDNA molecule. At least 2.5 million CDR3-containing paired-end reads were obtained from each sample. First-strand cDNA was synthesized from all RNA with the Mint cDNA synthesis kit, primed by a TRBC-specific oligonucleotide. Following uracil-DNA glycosylase treatment, a first 18-cycle PCR with universal primers M1SS and BC2_uni_R was performed on all cDNA. Regarding the original processing steps: For normalization, 1 million high-quality reads were randomly selected from each sample, with every read carrying a distinct molecular identifier. Instead of being binned into consensus sequences, reads with shared molecular identifiers were discarded. MiTCR, run with a Q25 quality threshold and the strictest error-elimination algorithm, handled CDR3 identification, clonotype clustering and error correction. A nonparametric unseen species model using Euler transformation provided a lower-bound estimate of total TCR beta diversity. The public reads were run again by TCRdb, first through fastp at Q25 and then through MiXCR, and only productive beta chains were kept. Rows are combined by CDR3 protein, so each entry shows the most common genes and DNA. None of the V and J calls come from the authors' own analysis; TCRdb made them. This sample gives about 600,000 distinct CDR3 sequences in total; roughly 43% of them show up just once. Jointly, the top ten make up around 23% of the sample.

Broad study findings and their caveats: Estimates of total diversity based on one million sequenced T cells were considered lower bounds and underestimates. As age increased, observed TCR beta diversity per million T cells dropped in a roughly linear way, and a significant reduction was already evident by age 40. Compared with the aged group, the long-lived group had more naive CD4+ T cells, fewer expanded clones and increased TCR diversity, a pattern suggesting age selection. Because profiling used bulk unsorted PBMCs, naive and antigen-experienced compartments could not be compared conclusively. Observed TCR beta diversity correlated strongly with the percentage of naive T cells measured by flow cytometry. Because donor CMV infection status was unknown, age-related changes in expanded clonotypes were potentially confounded.

Donors were about 36 systemically healthy Caucasian individuals from Russia aged about 6 to 100 years. Roughly 9.5 milliliters of peripheral blood were drawn from each donor into EDTA-treated Vacutainer tubes. Ficoll-Paque density-gradient centrifugation was used to isolate PBMCs, with at least 6.5 million per sample. Trizol reagent was used to extract total RNA from PBMCs, with at least 6 micrograms per sample. The percentages of naive CD45RAhigh/CD27high T cells were determined by flow cytometry on a PBMC aliquot from every donor. Sequencing input: blood. The receptor comes from a man of 80 years or more in good health.

The nucleotide sequence reads TGTGCCAGCAGTTTGAGGCGGGACTCCTACGAGCAGTACTTC. The resulting protein is CASSLRRDSYEQYF. The receptor chain draws on TRBV27 and TRBJ2-7; possibly the D gene is TRBD2, per 6 matching bases. The V and J ends are trimmed by 3 bases and 0 bases, leaving 9 bases between them. From the germline V gene (reference sequence), CDR1 is MNHEY and CDR2 is SMNVEV. Taken from cysteine to phenylalanine, the CDR3 has 14 residues. The DNA shown is the 42-base CDR3, in frame from base 1.